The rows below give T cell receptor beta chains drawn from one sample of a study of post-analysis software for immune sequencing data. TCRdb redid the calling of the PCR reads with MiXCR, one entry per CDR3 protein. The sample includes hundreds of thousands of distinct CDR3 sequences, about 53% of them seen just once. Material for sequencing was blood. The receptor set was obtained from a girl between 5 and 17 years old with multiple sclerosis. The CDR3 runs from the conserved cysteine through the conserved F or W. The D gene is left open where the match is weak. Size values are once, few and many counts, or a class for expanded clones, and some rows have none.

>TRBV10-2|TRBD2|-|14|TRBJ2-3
TGCGCCAGCACCACGGGACTAGCGGGAGATACGCAGTATTTT
CASTTGLAGDTQYF
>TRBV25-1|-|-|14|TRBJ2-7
TGTGCCAGCAGTGAAGGAGGGTTAGGGCGCGAGCAGTACTTC
CASSEGGLGREQYF
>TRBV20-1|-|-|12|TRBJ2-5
TGCAGTGCTAGGCCCCTCCAAGAGACCCAGTACTTC
CSARPLQETQYF
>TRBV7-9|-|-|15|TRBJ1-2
TGTGCCAGCAACAACCAAAATGGCCTCCTCTATGGCTACACCTTC
CASNNQNGLLYGYTF
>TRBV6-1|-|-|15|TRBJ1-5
TGTGCCAGCAGTGAAGGTCAGAGTAGCAATCAGCCCCAGCATTTT
CASSEGQSSNQPQHF
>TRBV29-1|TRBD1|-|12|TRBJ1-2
TGCAGCGGAGTAAGACAGGGAAATGGCTACACCTTC
CSGVRQGNGYTF
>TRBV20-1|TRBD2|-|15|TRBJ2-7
TGCAGTGCTAGGAAACGAGCGGGAGATGTCTACGAGCAGTACTTC
CSARKRAGDVYEQYF
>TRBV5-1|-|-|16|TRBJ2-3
TGCGCCAGCGGCCTGAGTGGCGGGCGAGGTACAGATACGCAGTATTTT
CASGLSGGRGTDTQYF
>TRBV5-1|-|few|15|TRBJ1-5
TGTGCCAGCAGCTTAGGTCAATATAGCAATCAGCCCCAGCATTTT
CASSLGQYSNQPQHF
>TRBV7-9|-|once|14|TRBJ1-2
TGTGCCAGGGGACTTACCGGCCAGAACTATGGCTACACCTTC
CARGLTGQNYGYTF
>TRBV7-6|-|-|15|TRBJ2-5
TGTGCCAGCAGCACACTAACGGGAGTAGTAGAGACCCAGTACTTC
CASSTLTGVVETQYF
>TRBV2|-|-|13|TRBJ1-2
TGTGCCAGCAGGCGAGGACAGCCAAGTGGCTACACCTTC
CASRRGQPSGYTF
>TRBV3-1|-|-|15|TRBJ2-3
TGTGCCAGCAGCCAAGAGGCCCTCTCCACAGATACGCAGTATTTT
CASSQEALSTDTQYF
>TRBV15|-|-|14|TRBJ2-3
TGTGCCACCAGCGCCCGAAACCTTCGCGATACGCAGTATTTT
CATSARNLRDTQYF
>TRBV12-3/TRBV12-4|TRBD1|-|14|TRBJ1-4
TGTGCCAGCACCCTTGGAGGGGGCGATGAAAAACTGTTTTTT
CASTLGGGDEKLFF
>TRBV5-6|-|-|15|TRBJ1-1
TGTGCCAGCAGCCCTAGGGGGAGGAGGGACACTGAAGCTTTCTTT
CASSPRGRRDTEAFF
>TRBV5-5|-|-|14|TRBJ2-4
TGTGCCAGCAGCTCAGGACGGGGGAAAAACATTCAGTACTTC
CASSSGRGKNIQYF
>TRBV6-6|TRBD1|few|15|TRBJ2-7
TGTGCCAGCAGCCCGAGACAGGGGGCTTTTTACGAGCAGTACTTC
CASSPRQGAFYEQYF
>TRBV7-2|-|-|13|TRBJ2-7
TGTGCCAGCAGCTTAATGGCCGGGACCGAGCAGTACTTC
CASSLMAGTEQYF
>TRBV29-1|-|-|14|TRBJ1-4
TGCAGCGTGCCTGAGGGGATGACTAATGAAAAACTGTTTTTT
CSVPEGMTNEKLFF
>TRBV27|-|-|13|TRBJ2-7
TGTGCCAGTTCGGTGGGCAGAGCCTACGAGCAGTACTTC
CASSVGRAYEQYF
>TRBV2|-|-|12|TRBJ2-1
TGTGCCAGCAGGGCTACAATGCATGAGCAGTTCTTC
CASRATMHEQFF
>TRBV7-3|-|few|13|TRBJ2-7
TGTGCCAGCAGCGTCGGGACTCCGAATGAGCAGTACTTC
CASSVGTPNEQYF
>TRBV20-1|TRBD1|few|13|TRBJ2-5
TGCAGTGCTCCTTGGACAGGGGGCAGAGAGCAGTACTTC
CSAPWTGGREQYF
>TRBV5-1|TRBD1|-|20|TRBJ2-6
TGCACCAGCAGCTTGGTACAGGGGGCGAACAGTTTCCTGGAGGCCAACGTCCTGACTTTC
CTSSLVQGANSFLEANVLTF
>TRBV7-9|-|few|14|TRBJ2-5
TGTGCCAGCAGCTTTCGGGGGAGTGGGGAGACCCAGTACTTC
CASSFRGSGETQYF
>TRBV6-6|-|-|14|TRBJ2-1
TGTGCCAGCAGTACCACGGGGGAGGTAAATGGGCAGTTCTTC
CASSTTGEVNGQFF
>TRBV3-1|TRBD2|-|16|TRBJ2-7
TGTGCCAGCAGCCAGAGTGGCGGGAGGGAGGCCTACGAGCAGTACTTC
CASSQSGGREAYEQYF
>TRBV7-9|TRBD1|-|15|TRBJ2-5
TGTGCCAGCAGCTCACGGGACAGAGTCCAAGAGACCCAGTACTTC
CASSSRDRVQETQYF
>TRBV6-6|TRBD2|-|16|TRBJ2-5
TGTGCCAGCAGTTACGGGCTAGCGGGGATCCAAGAGACCCAGTACTTC
CASSYGLAGIQETQYF
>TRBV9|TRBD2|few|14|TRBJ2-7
TGTGCCAGCAGCATGGGACTAGCCACCTACGAGCAGTACTTC
CASSMGLATYEQYF
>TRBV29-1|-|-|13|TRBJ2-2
TGCAGCGTTGACAGGGGGAACACCGGGGAGCTGTTTTTT
CSVDRGNTGELFF
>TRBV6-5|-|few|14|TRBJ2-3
TGTGCCAGCAGGCACCCGGCTAGGGTAGATACGCAGTATTTT
CASRHPARVDTQYF
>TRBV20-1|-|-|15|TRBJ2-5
TGCAGTGCGACCGGACCGGGGCGAAGGCCGGAGACCCAGTACTTC
CSATGPGRRPETQYF
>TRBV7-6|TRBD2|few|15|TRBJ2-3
TGTGCCAGCAGGAGAGGTCAGCGGGAGGGAGATACGCAGTATTTT
CASRRGQREGDTQYF
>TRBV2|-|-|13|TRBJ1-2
TGTGCCAGCAGTGTTACGATCAACTATGGCTACACCTTC
CASSVTINYGYTF
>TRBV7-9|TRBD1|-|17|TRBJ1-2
TGTGCCAGCAGCTCCTTCTTGGGGGGACAGGGAAACTATGGCTACACCTTC
CASSSFLGGQGNYGYTF
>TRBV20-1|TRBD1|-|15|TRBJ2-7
TGCAGTGCCAGGCCACAGGGGGCGTTAATCTACGAGCAGTACTTC
CSARPQGALIYEQYF
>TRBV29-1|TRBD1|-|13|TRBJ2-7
TGCAGCGTCGCACGGGACAGGGTGAACGAGCAGTACTTC
CSVARDRVNEQYF
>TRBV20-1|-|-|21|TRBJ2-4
TGCAGTGCCGTCCCCTGGCCCGGCCGCACAGGGATTTTGGTAGCCAAAAACATTCAGTACTTC
CSAVPWPGRTGILVAKNIQYF
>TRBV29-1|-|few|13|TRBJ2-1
TGCAGCGTGGAAGGGGAGGGGGGGCCTGAGCAGTTCTTC
CSVEGEGGPEQFF
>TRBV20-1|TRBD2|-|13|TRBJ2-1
TGCAGTACTGGCGGGGGGGCGGGAAATGAGCAGTTCTTC
CSTGGGAGNEQFF
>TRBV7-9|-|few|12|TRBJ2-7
TGTGCCAGCAGCTTCGGCCTAAACGAGCAGTACTTC
CASSFGLNEQYF
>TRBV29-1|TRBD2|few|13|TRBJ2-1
TGCAGCGTTCGGACTAGCGGCTACAATGAGCAGTTCTTC
CSVRTSGYNEQFF
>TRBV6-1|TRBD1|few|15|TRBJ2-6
TGTGCCAGCGACAGGGAACATTCTGGGGCCAACGTCCTGACTTTC
CASDREHSGANVLTF
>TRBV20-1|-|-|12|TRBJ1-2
TGCAGTGCTAGTACCGCCCTCTATGGCTACACCTTC
CSASTALYGYTF
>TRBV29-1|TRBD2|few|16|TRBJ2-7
TGCAGCGTCTACAGGGGTAGCAGGGGACTAGCGGACGAGCAGTACTTC
CSVYRGSRGLADEQYF
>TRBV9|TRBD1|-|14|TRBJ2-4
TGTGCCAGCAGCGTAGCCGGGACAGGGAACGAGCGGTACTTC
CASSVAGTGNERYF
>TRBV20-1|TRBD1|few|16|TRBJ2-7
TGCAGTGCCCCACCAGAGGACAGGGGAATTCTCGCCGAGCAGTACTTC
CSAPPEDRGILAEQYF
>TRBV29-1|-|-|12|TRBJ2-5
TGCAGCGCCGACGGGTCCCAAGAGACCCAGTACTTC
CSADGSQETQYF
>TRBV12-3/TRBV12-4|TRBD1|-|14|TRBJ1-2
TGTGCCAGCAGTTTAGCCGACAGGGATAATGGCTACACCTTC
CASSLADRDNGYTF
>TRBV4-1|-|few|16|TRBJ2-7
TGCGCCAGCAGCCACCTACCGGACGGGGAGTTCTACGAGCAGTACTTC
CASSHLPDGEFYEQYF
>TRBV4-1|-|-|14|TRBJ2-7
TGCGCCAGCAGCCAAGAATCCGGGGGCTACGAGCAGTACTTC
CASSQESGGYEQYF